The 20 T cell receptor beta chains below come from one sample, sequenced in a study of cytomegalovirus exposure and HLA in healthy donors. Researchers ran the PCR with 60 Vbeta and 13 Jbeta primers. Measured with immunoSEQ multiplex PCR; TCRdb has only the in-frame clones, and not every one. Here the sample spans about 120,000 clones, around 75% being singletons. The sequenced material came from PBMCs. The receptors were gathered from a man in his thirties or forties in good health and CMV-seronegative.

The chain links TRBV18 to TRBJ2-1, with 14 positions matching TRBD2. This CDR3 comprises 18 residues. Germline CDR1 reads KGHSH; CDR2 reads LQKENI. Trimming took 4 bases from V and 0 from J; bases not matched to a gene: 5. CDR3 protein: CASSLTSGGAHSYNEQFF. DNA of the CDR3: TGTGCCAGCTCACTGACTAGCGGGGGGGCTCACTCCTACAATGAGCAGTTCTTC.

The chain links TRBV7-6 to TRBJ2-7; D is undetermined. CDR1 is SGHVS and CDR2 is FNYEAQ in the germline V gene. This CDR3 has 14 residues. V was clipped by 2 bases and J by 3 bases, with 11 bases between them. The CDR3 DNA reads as TGTGCCAGCAGCTTAAGTGACACCGGCTACGAGCAGTACTTC. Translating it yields CASSLSDTGYEQYF.

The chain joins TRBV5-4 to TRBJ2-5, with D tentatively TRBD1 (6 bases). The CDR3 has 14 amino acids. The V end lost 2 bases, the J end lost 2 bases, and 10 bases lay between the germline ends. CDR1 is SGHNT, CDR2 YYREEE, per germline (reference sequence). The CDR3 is CASSFAGTQETQYF. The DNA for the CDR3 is TGTGCCAGCAGCTTTGCCGGGACACAAGAGACCCAGTACTTC.

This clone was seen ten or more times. Written as DNA, the CDR3 is TGTGCCAGCAGCCTTACCGGGACAGTCTACGAGCAGTACTTC. Translating it yields CASSLTGTVYEQYF. The chain is built from TRBV5-6 and TRBJ2-7, with 7 bases identical to TRBD1. Germline assignment: CDR1 SGHDT and CDR2 YYEEEE. The CDR3 spans 14 residues. V shed 4 bases and J 3 bases; nucleotides not matched to a gene: 7.

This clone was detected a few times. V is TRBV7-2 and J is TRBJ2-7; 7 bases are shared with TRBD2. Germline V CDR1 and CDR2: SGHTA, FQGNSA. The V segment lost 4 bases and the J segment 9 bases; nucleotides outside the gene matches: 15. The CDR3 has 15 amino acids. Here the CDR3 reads CASSSQTSSGTRQYF. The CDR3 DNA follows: TGTGCCAGCAGCTCCCAGACTTCTAGCGGCACGCGGCAGTACTTC.

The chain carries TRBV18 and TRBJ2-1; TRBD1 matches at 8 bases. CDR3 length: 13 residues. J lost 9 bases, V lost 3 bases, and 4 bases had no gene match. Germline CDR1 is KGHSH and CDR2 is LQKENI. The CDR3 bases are TGTGCCAGCTCACCCCTAGGACAGGGTGAGCAGTTCTTC. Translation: CASSPLGQGEQFF.

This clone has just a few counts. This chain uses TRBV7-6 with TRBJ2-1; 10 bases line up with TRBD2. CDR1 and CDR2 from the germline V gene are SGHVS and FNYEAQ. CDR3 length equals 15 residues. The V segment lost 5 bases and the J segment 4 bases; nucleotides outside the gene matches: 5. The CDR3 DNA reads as TGTGCCAGCAGCGCCACTAGCGGGGTTTACAATGAGCAGTTCTTC. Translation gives CASSATSGVYNEQFF. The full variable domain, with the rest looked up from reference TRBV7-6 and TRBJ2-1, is GAGVSQSPRYKVTKRGQDVALRCDPISGHVSLYWYRQALGQGPEFLTYFNYEAQQDKSGLPNDRFSAERPEGSISTLTIQRTEQRDSAMYRCASSATSGVYNEQFFGPGTRLTVL.

The CDR3 here is CASSPSGRGHQPQHF. For the CDR3, the DNA is TGTGCCAGCAGTCCCTCGGGCAGGGGGCATCAGCCCCAGCATTTT. This chain joins TRBV27 and TRBJ1-5; 8 nucleotides match TRBD1. Per germline, CDR1 MNHEY and CDR2 SMNVEV (reference sequence). J was trimmed by 5 bases and V by 5 bases; bases with no gene match: 8. The CDR3 sequence is 15 residues long.

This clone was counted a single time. The CDR3 bases are TGTGCCAGCAGTGCCCTCCCCGGGGCCAACGTCCTGACTTTC. The encoded protein is CASSALPGANVLTF. V is TRBV25-1 and J is TRBJ2-6; D remains unclear. Germline CDR1 is MGHDK and CDR2 is SYGVNS. V was shortened by 4 bases and J by 4 bases, with 8 bases between the two germline ends. The CDR3 runs to 14 residues.

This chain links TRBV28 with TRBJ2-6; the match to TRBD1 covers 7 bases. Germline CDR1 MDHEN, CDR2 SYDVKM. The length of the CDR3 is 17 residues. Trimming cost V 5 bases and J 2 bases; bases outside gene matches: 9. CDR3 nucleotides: TGTGCCAGCAGTGGGGGACAGAAGTTGGCTGGGGCCAACGTCCTGACTTTC. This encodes CASSGGQKLAGANVLTF.

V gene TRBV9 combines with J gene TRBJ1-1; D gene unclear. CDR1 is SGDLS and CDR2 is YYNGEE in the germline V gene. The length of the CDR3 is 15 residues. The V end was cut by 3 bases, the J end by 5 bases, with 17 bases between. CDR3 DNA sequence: TGTGCCAGCAGCGAGACTGAGGGCCTTGGGACTGAAGCTTTCTTT. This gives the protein CASSETEGLGTEAFF.

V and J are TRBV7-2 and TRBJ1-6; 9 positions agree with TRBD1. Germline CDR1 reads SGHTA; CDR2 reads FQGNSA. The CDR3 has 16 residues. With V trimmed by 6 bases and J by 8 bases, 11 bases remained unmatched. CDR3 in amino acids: CASSFGYRGLHSPLHF. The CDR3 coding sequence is TGTGCCAGCAGTTTCGGATACAGGGGGCTACATTCACCCCTCCACTTT.

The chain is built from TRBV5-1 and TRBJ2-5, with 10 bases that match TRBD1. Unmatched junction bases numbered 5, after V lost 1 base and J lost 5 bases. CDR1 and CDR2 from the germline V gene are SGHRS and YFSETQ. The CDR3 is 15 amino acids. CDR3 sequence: CASSLPGTGVETQYF. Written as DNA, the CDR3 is TGCGCCAGCAGCTTGCCCGGGACAGGGGTTGAGACCCAGTACTTC.

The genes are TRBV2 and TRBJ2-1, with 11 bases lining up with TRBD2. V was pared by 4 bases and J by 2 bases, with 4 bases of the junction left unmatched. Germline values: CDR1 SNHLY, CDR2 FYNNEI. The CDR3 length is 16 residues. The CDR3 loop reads CASSAQGLAAYNEQFF. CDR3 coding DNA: TGTGCCAGCAGTGCACAGGGACTAGCGGCCTACAATGAGCAGTTCTTC.

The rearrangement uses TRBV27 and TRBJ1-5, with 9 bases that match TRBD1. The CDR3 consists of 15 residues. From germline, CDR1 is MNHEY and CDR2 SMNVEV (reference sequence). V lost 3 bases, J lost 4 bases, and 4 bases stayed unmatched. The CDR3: CASSFQGTGNQPQHF. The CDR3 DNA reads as TGTGCCAGCAGTTTCCAAGGGACAGGGAATCAGCCCCAGCATTTT.

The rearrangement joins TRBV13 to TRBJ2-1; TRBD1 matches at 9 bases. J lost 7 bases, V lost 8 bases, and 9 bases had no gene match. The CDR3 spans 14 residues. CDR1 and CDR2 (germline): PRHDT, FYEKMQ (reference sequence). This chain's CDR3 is CASGAGTGLNEQFF. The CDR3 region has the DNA TGTGCCAGCGGAGCCGGGACAGGGTTAAATGAGCAGTTCTTC. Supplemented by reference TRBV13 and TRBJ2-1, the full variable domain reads AAGVIQSPRHLIKEKRETATLKCYPIPRHDTVYWYQQGPGQDPQFLISFYEKMQSDKGSIPDRFSAQQFSDYHSELNMSSLELGDSALYFCASGAGTGLNEQFFGPGTRLTVL.

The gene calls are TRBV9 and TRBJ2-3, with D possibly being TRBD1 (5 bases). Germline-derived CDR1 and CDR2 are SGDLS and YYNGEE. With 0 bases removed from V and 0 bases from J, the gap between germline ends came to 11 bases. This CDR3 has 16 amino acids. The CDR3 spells CASSVGRASSTDTQYF. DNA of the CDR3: TGTGCCAGCAGCGTAGGCAGGGCCTCTAGCACAGATACGCAGTATTTT.

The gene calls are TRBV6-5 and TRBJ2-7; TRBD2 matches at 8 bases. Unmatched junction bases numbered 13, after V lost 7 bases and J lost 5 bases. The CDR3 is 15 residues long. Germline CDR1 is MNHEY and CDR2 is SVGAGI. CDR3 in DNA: TGTGCCAGCACCAATGGGCGGGGGGTTTCGGACGAGCAGTACTTC. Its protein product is CASTNGRGVSDEQYF.

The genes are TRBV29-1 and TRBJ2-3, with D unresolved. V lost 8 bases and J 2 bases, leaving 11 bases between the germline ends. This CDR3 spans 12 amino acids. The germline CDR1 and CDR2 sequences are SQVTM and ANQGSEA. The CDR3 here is CSTTANTDTQYF. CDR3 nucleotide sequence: TGCAGCACAACAGCTAACACAGATACGCAGTATTTT.

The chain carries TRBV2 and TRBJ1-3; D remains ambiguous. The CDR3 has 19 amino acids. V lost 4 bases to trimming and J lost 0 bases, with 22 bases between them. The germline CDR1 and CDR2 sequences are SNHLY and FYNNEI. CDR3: CASSVRGSQGSSSGNTIYF. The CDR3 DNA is TGTGCCAGCAGTGTACGGGGATCGCAAGGATCGAGCTCTGGAAACACCATATATTTT.